This T cell receptor beta chain stems from a study of shared clonotypes between healthy human individuals. In the study overall: Each donor's CD8 memory used one plate, CD8 naive two, each CD4 subset three. Study-level results: Donor scarcity curtailed the genetic and exposure-history diversity represented herein.

CDR3 size: 11 residues. Germline V gene lookup returns CDR1 DFQATT and CDR2 SNEGSKA (reference sequence). Splitting the CD4+ cells yielded a CD45RA+ naive subset and a CD45RA-negative memory subset. Concerning this clone: The antigen remains unidentified.

The data were produced by immunoSEQ multiplex PCR, yet TCRdb's version contains in-frame clones alone and is incomplete. The repertoire holds 650,000 to 750,000 clones, with approximately 79% as singletons. The genes are TRBV20-1 and TRBJ1-1; 8 nucleotides match TRBD1. The sequenced sample consisted of memory CD4+ T cells sorted from blood. This sample's subset: CD45RA-negative fraction. This receptor was identified in a woman in her twenties or thirties in good health. This CDR3 is CRQGGLTEAFF. In DNA, the CDR3 is TGCAGACAGGGGGGGTTAACTGAAGCTTTCTTT.